The present T cell receptor beta chain was sequenced within a study of T cells in Graves' hyperthyroidism and ophthalmopathy. RNA transcripts yielded amplified TCR beta CDR3 regions. A set of HTBI primers served as the primers for a first-round RT-PCR of the TCR CDR3. TCRdb passed the multiplex PCR reads through MiXCR, listing each CDR3 protein once. The table includes roughly 630,000 distinct CDR3 sequences, 15% to 19% detected once. Germline V lookup: CDR1 MGHRA, CDR2 YSYEKL. V shed 1 base and J shed 1 base, with 8 bases lying between them. The CDR3 has 14 amino acids. Study findings and constraints: Separation of ophthalmopathy from stable hyperthyroidism was achieved by a 13 V-J model.

This clonotype was counted between two and nine times. Its antigen is currently unknown. Sequenced input: blood. This receptor was obtained from a woman younger than 45 with Graves' hyperthyroidism. The rearrangement links TRBV4-1 to TRBJ2-7; D gene unclear. CDR3 protein: CASSQVGRSYEQYF. For the CDR3, the DNA is TGCGCCAGCAGCCAAGTGGGCAGGTCCTACGAGCAGTACTTC.